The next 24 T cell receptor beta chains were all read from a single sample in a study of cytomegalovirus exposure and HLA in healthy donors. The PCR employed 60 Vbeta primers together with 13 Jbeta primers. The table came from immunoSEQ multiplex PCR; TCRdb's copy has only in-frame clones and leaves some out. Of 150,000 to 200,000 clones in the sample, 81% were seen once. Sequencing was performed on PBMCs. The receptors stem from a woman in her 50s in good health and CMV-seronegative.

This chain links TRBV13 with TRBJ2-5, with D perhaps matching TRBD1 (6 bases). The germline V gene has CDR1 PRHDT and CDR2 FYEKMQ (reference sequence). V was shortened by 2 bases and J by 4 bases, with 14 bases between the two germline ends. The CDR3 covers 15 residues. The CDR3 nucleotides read TGTGCCAGCAGCTTATCCAGGGGAGAGGTAGAGACCCAGTACTTC. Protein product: CASSLSRGEVETQYF. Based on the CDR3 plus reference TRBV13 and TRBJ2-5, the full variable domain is AAGVIQSPRHLIKEKRETATLKCYPIPRHDTVYWYQQGPGQDPQFLISFYEKMQSDKGSIPDRFSAQQFSDYHSELNMSSLELGDSALYFCASSLSRGEVETQYFGPGTRLLVL.

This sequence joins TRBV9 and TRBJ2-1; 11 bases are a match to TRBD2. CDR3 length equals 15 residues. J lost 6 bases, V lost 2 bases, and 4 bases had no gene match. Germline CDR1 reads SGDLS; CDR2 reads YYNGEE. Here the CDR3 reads CASSVGLAGGNEQFF. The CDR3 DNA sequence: TGTGCCAGCAGCGTTGGGCTAGCGGGGGGCAATGAGCAGTTCTTC.

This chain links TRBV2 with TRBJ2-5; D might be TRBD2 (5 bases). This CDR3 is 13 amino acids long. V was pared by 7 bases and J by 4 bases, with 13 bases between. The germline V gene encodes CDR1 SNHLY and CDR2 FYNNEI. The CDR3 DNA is TGTGCCAGCAAATCCGGGGTTGGAGAGACCCAGTACTTC. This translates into CASKSGVGETQYF.

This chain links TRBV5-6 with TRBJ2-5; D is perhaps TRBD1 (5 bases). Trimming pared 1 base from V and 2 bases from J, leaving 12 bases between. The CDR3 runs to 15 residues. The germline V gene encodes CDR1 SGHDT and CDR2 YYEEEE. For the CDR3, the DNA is TGTGCCAGCAGCTTGAAAGACAGACGTCAAGAGACCCAGTACTTC. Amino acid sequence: CASSLKDRRQETQYF.

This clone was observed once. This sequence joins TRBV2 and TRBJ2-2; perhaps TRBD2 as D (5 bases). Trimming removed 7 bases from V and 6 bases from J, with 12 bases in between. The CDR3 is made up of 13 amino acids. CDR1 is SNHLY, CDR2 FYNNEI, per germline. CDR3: CASTGKAPGELFF. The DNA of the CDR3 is TGTGCCAGCACGGGGAAGGCCCCCGGGGAGCTGTTTTTT.

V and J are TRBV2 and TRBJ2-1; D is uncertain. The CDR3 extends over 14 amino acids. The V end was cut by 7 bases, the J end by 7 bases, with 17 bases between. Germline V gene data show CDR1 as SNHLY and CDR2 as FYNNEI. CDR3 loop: CASKEVPVGNEQFF. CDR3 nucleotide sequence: TGTGCCAGCAAAGAAGTACCTGTCGGGAATGAGCAGTTCTTC.

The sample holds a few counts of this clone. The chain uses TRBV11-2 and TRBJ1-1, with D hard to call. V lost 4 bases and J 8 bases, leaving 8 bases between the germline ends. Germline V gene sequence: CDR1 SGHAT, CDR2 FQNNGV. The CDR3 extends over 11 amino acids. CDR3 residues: CASSSSVEAFF. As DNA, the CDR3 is TGTGCCAGCAGCTCAAGCGTAGAAGCTTTCTTT.

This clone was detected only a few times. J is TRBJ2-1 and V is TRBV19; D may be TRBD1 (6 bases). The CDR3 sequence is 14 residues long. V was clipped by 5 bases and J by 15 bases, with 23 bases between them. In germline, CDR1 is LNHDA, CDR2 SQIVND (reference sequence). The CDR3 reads CASSSSTGTKLPFF. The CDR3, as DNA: TGTGCCAGTAGTTCATCCACCGGGACAAAATTACCGTTCTTC.

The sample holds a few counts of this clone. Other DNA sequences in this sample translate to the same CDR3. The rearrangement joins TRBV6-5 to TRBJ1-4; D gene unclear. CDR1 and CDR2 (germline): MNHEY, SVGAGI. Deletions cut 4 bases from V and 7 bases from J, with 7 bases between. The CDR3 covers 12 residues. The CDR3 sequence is CASSSGGEKLFF. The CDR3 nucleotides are TGTGCCAGCAGTTCCGGCGGTGAAAAACTGTTTTTT.

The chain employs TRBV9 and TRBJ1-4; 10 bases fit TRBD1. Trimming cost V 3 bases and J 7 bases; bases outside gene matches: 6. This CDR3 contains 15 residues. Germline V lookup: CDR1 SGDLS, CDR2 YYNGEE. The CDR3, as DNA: TGTGCCAGCAGCGCCGGGACAGGGGACGGTGAAAAACTGTTTTTT. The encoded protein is CASSAGTGDGEKLFF.

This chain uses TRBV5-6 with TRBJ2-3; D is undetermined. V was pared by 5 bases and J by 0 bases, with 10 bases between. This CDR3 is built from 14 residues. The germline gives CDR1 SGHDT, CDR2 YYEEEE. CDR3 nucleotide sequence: TGTGCCAGCAGTCACTACCCTAGCACAGATACGCAGTATTTT. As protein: CASSHYPSTDTQYF.

The CDR3 here is CATEGGTEAFF. For the CDR3, the DNA is TGTGCCACCGAAGGGGGCACTGAAGCTTTCTTT. The genes are TRBV19 and TRBJ1-1; D perhaps matches TRBD1 (6 bases). The germline V gene has CDR1 LNHDA and CDR2 SQIVND (reference sequence). V was trimmed by 10 bases and J by 4 bases, leaving 10 bases between them. The CDR3 length is 11 residues.

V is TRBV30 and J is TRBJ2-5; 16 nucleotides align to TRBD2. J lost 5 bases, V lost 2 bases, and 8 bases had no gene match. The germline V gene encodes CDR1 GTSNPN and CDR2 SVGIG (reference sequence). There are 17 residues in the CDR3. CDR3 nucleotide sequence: TGTGCCTGGAGTACCGGGACTAGCGGGAGGGCCTGGGAGACCCAGTACTTC. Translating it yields CAWSTGTSGRAWETQYF.

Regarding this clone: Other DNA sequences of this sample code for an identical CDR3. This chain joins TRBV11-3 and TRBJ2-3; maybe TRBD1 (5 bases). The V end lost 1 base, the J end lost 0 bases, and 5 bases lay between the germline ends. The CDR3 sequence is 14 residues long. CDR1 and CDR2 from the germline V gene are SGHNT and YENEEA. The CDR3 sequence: CASSLGGSTDTQYF. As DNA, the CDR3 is TGTGCCAGCAGCTTAGGGGGCAGCACAGATACGCAGTATTTT. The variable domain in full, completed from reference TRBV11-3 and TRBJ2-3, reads EAGVVQSPRYKIIEKKQPVAFWCNPISGHNTLYWYLQNLGQGPELLIRYENEEAVDDSQLPKDRFSAERLKGVDSTLKIQPAELGDSAVYLCASSLGGSTDTQYFGPGTRLTVL.

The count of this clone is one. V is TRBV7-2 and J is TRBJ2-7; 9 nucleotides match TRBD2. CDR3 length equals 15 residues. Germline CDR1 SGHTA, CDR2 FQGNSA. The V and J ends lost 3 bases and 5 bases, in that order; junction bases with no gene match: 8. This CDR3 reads CASSFVSGSVDEQYF. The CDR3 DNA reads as TGTGCCAGCAGCTTTGTTAGCGGGAGTGTCGACGAGCAGTACTTC.

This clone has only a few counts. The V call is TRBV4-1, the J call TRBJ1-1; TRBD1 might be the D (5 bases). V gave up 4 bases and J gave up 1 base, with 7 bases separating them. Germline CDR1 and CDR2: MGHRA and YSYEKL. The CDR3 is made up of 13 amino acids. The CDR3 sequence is CASSLQGNTEAFF. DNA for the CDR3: TGCGCCAGCAGCCTCCAGGGGAACACTGAAGCTTTCTTT.

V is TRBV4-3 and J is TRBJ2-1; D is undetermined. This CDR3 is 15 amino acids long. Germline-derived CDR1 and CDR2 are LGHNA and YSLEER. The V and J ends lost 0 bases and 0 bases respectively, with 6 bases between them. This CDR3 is CASSQDPDSYNEQFF. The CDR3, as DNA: TGCGCCAGCAGCCAAGATCCAGACTCCTACAATGAGCAGTTCTTC.

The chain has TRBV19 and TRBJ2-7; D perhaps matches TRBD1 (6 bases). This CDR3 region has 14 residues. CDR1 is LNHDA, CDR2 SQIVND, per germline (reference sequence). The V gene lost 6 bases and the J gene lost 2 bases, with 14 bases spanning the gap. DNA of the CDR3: TGTGCCAGTAGGTCGGACAGATACCCCTACGAGCAGTACTTC. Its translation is CASRSDRYPYEQYF.

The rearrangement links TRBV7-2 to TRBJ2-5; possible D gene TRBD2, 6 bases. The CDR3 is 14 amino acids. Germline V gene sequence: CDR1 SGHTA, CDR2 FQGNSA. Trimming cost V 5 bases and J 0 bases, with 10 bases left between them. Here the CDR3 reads CASSPTGDQETQYF. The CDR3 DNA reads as TGTGCCAGCAGCCCAACGGGGGACCAAGAGACCCAGTACTTC.

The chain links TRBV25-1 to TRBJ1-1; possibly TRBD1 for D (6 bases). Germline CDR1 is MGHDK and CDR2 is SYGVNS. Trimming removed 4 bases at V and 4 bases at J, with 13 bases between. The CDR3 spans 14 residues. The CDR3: CASSVGHRVTEAFF. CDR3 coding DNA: TGTGCCAGCAGTGTGGGACACCGAGTCACTGAAGCTTTCTTT.

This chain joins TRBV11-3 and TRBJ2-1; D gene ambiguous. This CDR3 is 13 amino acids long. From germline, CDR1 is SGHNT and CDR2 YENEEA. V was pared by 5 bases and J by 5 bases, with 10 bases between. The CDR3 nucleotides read TGTGCCAGCAGCCAGGCAGTCAACAATGAGCAGTTCTTC. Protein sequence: CASSQAVNNEQFF. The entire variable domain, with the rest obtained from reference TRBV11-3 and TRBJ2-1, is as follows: EAGVVQSPRYKIIEKKQPVAFWCNPISGHNTLYWYLQNLGQGPELLIRYENEEAVDDSQLPKDRFSAERLKGVDSTLKIQPAELGDSAVYLCASSQAVNNEQFFGPGTRLTVL.

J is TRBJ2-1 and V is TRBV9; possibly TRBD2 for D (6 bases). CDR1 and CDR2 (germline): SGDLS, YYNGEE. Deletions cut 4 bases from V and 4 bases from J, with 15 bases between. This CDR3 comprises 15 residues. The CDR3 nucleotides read TGTGCCAGCAGCCCCCAGGGACTTACGTACAATGAGCAGTTCTTC. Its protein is CASSPQGLTYNEQFF.

This CDR3 reads CASSATSGTYEQYF. The CDR3 nucleotides read TGTGCCAGCAGCGCGACTAGCGGGACCTACGAGCAGTACTTC. The chain combines TRBV9 with TRBJ2-7; TRBD2 matches 11 bases. The CDR3 is 14 amino acids. The germline V gene has CDR1 SGDLS and CDR2 YYNGEE. V lost 3 bases and J lost 2; bases outside the gene matches: 1.

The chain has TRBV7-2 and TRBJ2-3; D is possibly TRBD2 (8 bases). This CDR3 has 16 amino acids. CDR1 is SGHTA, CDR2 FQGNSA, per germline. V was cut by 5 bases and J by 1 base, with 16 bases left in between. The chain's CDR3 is CASSLGGGGRTDTQYF. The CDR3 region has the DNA TGTGCCAGCAGCCTAGGGGGCGGGGGGCGCACAGATACGCAGTATTTT.